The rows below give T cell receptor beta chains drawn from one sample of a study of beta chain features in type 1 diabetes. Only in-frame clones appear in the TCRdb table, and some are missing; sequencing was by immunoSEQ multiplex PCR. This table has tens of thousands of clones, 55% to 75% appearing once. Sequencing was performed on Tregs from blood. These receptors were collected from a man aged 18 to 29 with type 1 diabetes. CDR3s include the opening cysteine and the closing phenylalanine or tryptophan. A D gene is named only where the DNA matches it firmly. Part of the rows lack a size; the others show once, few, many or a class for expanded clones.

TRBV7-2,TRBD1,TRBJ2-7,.,CASSTRQGAKEQYF,TGTGCCAGCAGCACTCGACAGGGGGCGAAGGAGCAGTACTTC
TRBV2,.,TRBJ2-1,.,CASSGYSYNEQFF,TGTGCCAGCTCGGGTTACTCCTACAATGAGCAGTTCTTC
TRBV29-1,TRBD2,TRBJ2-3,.,CSVATSGSADTQYF,TGCAGCGTTGCTACTAGCGGGAGCGCAGATACGCAGTATTTT
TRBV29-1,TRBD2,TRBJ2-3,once,CSGRAGDLTDTQYF,TGCAGCGGACGAGCGGGAGACCTCACAGATACGCAGTATTTT
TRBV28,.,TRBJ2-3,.,CASSWPRVDTQYF,TGTGCCAGCAGTTGGCCCAGGGTTGATACGCAGTATTTT
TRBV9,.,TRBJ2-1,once,CASSLAGYNEQFF,TGTGCCAGCAGCTTAGCCGGTTACAATGAGCAGTTCTTC
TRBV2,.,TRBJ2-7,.,CASSEQSETYEQYF,TGTGCCAGCAGTGAACAGTCCGAAACCTACGAGCAGTACTTC
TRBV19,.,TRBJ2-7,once,CASSMGGLQYF,TGTGCCAGTAGTATGGGCGGACTCCAGTACTTC
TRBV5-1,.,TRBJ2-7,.,CASSLGGEPYEQYF,TGCGCCAGCAGCTTGGGGGGGGAGCCCTACGAGCAGTACTTC
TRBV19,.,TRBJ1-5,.,CASDREASNQPQHF,TGTGCCAGCGACCGGGAGGCTAGCAATCAGCCCCAGCATTTT
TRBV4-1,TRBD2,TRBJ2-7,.,CASSRMPGTRSYEQYF,TGCGCCAGCAGCCGTATGCCCGGGACTAGATCTTACGAGCAGTACTTC
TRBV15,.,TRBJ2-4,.,CATSRAIGVGKNIQYF,TGTGCCACCAGCAGAGCGATAGGGGTTGGCAAAAACATTCAGTACTTC
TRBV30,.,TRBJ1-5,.,CAWSVLGGGNQPQHF,TGTGCCTGGAGTGTACTGGGAGGGGGCAATCAGCCCCAGCATTTT
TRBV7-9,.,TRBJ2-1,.,CASSLSGTEQFF,TGTGCCAGCAGCTTATCTGGGACAGAGCAGTTCTTC
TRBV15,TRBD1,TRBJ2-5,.,CATSRGKGADGAQYF,TGTGCCACCAGCAGAGGAAAGGGGGCTGATGGGGCCCAGTACTTC
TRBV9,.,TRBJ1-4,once,CASSVAPGTTNEKLFF,TGTGCCAGCAGCGTAGCTCCGGGGACAACTAATGAAAAACTGTTTTTT
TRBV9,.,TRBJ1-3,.,CASSEFQGNTIYF,TGTGCCAGCAGCGAATTTCAGGGAAACACCATATATTTT
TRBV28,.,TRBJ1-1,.,CASSPQQVLATEAFF,TGTGCCAGCAGTCCTCAACAGGTGCTGGCCACTGAAGCTTTCTTT
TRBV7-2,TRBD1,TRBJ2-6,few,CASSLRQGAGANVLTF,TGTGCCAGCAGCTTACGCCAGGGGGCCGGGGCCAACGTCCTGACTTTC